The 20 T cell receptor beta chains below all came from one sample that was sequenced in a study of patients and donors after allogeneic stem cell transplantation. TCRdb re-derived calls from the RT-PCR reads in MiXCR, one entry per CDR3 protein. In the table there are over 130,000 distinct CDR3 sequences, approximately 37% of which are singletons. Sequenced sample: blood, either unsorted or a sorted T cell fraction (not recorded which). These receptor sequences come from a human donor who was either an allogeneic HSCT recipient or a stem cell or donor lymphocyte infusion donor (not recorded which). It is not recorded whose cells these are; they may come from a transplant donor.

This chain connects TRBV28 to TRBJ2-5; TRBD2 agrees at 10 bases. The J segment lost 3 bases and the V segment lost 1 base, leaving 5 bases of the junction unmatched. In germline, CDR1 is MDHEN, CDR2 SYDVKM. This CDR3 is 16 amino acids long. The CDR3, as DNA: TGTGCCAGCAGTTTATCCGGGACTAGCGCCGAAGAGACCCAGTACTTC. The encoded protein is CASSLSGTSAEETQYF. The full variable domain, with the rest looked up from reference TRBV28 and TRBJ2-5, is DVKVTQSSRYLVKRTGEKVFLECVQDMDHENMFWYRQDPGLGLRLIYFSYDVKMKEKGDIPEGYSVSREKKERFSLILESASTNQTSMYLCASSLSGTSAEETQYFGPGTRLLVL.

The chain couples TRBV12-3 or TRBV12-4 to TRBJ1-5; 8 bases are shared with TRBD1. With 8 bases clipped from V and 6 bases from J, the junction kept 6 bases outside the gene matches. The CDR3 covers 13 residues. CDR3 in amino acids: CASGGTGGQPQHF. The CDR3, as DNA: TGTGCCAGCGGGGGGACAGGCGGTCAGCCCCAGCATTTT.

DNA for the CDR3: TGTGCCAGCAGCTCCGTCTTCGGTTACGAGCAGTACTTC. Translated, it gives CASSSVFGYEQYF. The chain couples TRBV7-3 to TRBJ2-7; D is unclear. There are 13 residues in the CDR3. CDR1 is SGHTA and CDR2 is FQGTGA in the germline V gene. The V and J ends lost 4 bases and 4 bases respectively, with 11 bases between them.

The gene calls are TRBV28 and TRBJ1-5; D gene ambiguous. The V gene's germline CDR1 is MDHEN and CDR2 SYDVKM. Trimming took off 8 bases at V and 5 bases at J, with 4 bases between the two ends. The CDR3 is 10 residues long. The CDR3 region has the DNA TGTGCCAGCGGGTATCAGCCCCAGCATTTT. It encodes CASGYQPQHF. The full variable domain, completed using reference TRBV28 and TRBJ1-5, is DVKVTQSSRYLVKRTGEKVFLECVQDMDHENMFWYRQDPGLGLRLIYFSYDVKMKEKGDIPEGYSVSREKKERFSLILESASTNQTSMYLCASGYQPQHFGDGTRLSIL.

The chain is built from TRBV7-9 and TRBJ1-4; 7 nucleotides line up with TRBD1. CDR3 size: 15 residues. J lost 8 bases, V lost 3 bases, and 9 bases had no gene match. In germline, CDR1 is SEHNR, CDR2 FQNEAQ (reference sequence). The DNA of the CDR3 is TGTGCCAGCAGCTTGCAGACAGGGAGGAGCGAAAAACTGTTTTTT. Translation: CASSLQTGRSEKLFF. Full variable domain (outside the CDR3, taken from reference TRBV7-9 and TRBJ1-4): DTGVSQNPRHKITKRGQNVTFRCDPISEHNRLYWYRQTLGQGPEFLTYFQNEAQLEKSRLLSDRFSAERPKGSFSTLEIQRTEQGDSAMYLCASSLQTGRSEKLFFGSGTQLSVL.

This clonotype was counted between two and nine times. This chain joins TRBV28 and TRBJ1-3; D remains ambiguous. Trimming took 2 bases from V and 0 from J, leaving 11 bases between them. The CDR3 is 16 amino acids. The V gene's germline CDR1 is MDHEN and CDR2 SYDVKM. CDR3 in DNA: TGTGCCAGCAGTTTACGGGGTCCTTACTCTGGAAACACCATATATTTT. Protein: CASSLRGPYSGNTIYF.

To note about this clonotype: This could be a read error, since a much larger clone is one nucleotide away. This chain uses TRBV4-3 with TRBJ1-3, with D perhaps TRBD1 (6 bases). CDR1 is LGHNA, CDR2 YSLEER, per germline. There are 15 residues in the CDR3. CDR3 sequence: CASSQGWHAGDTINF. The CDR3 region has the DNA TGCGCCAGCAGCCAAGGATGGCATGCCGGGGACACCATAAATTTT.

This clonotype was found a few times. The chain recombines TRBV18 with TRBJ2-7; D is unclear. The CDR3 totals 14 residues. CDR1 is KGHSH and CDR2 is LQKENI in the germline V gene. V gave up 3 bases and J gave up 3 bases, with 12 bases separating them. In nucleotides, the CDR3 is TGTGCCAGCTCACCCCACAGCTATTTCTACGAGCAGTACGTC. The encoded protein is CASSPHSYFYEQYV.

V is TRBV27 and J is TRBJ1-2; TRBD1 is a possible D gene (5 bases). V was shortened by 4 bases and J by 4 bases, with 16 bases between the two germline ends. This CDR3 has 15 residues. Germline lookup yields CDR1 MNHEY and CDR2 SMNVEV (reference sequence). CDR3 in DNA: TGTGCCAGCAGTTCTACCGCGGAGGGGACCTATGGCTACACCTTC. Translated: CASSSTAEGTYGYTF.

This rearrangement joins TRBV5-1 to TRBJ1-1; TRBD1 is a possible D gene (5 bases). V lost 2 bases, J lost 10 bases, and 12 bases lay in between. Germline V CDR1 and CDR2: SGHRS, YFSETQ. The CDR3 loop spans 12 amino acids. As DNA, the CDR3 is TGCGCCAGCAGCTTCCCCGGGGCGCGAGCTTTCTTT. As protein: CASSFPGARAFF.

This clonotype was detected only a few times. V gene TRBV20-1 combines with J gene TRBJ1-1; possible D gene TRBD1, 5 bases. Germline values: CDR1 DFQATT, CDR2 SNEGSKA (reference sequence). Trimming left V 2 bases short and J 8 bases short, with 12 bases between. The CDR3 has 12 amino acids. This chain's CDR3 is CSARLVGREAFF. Here the CDR3 DNA reads TGCAGTGCTAGATTGGTGGGACGAGAAGCTTTCTTT.

The rearrangement uses TRBV6-2 or TRBV6-3 and TRBJ1-3; D is perhaps TRBD1 (5 bases). CDR1 MNHEY and CDR2 SVGEGT come from the germline V gene. V lost 5 bases and J lost 0, with 11 bases in between. The CDR3 has 15 amino acids. CDR3 DNA: TGTGCCAGCAGTCGACAGTCAGCCTCTGGAAACACCATATATTTT. Protein sequence: CASSRQSASGNTIYF.

V is TRBV6-5 and J is TRBJ2-7, with 8 bases fitting TRBD1. The V segment lost 2 bases and the J segment 6 bases; nucleotides outside the gene matches: 3. This CDR3 region has 13 residues. Germline-derived CDR1 and CDR2 are MNHEY and SVGAGI. The CDR3 spells CASSYQQGGEQYV. The CDR3 DNA follows: TGTGCCAGCAGTTACCAACAGGGGGGCGAGCAGTACGTC.

This clonotype was seen a few times. V and J are TRBV20-1 and TRBJ2-3; TRBD1 aligns across 8 bases. The CDR3 consists of 15 residues. V shed 3 bases and J 0 bases; nucleotides not matched to a gene: 5. Germline CDR1 reads DFQATT; CDR2 reads SNEGSKA (reference sequence). In nucleotides, the CDR3 is TGCAGTGCTAGCGGACAGGGCAAAAGCACAGATACGCAGTATTTT. Amino acids: CSASGQGKSTDTQYF.

The gene calls are TRBV20-1 and TRBJ2-2; a possible D gene is TRBD1 (6 bases). CDR1 and CDR2 from the germline V gene are DFQATT and SNEGSKA (reference sequence). The V end was cut by 2 bases, the J end by 3 bases, with 7 bases between. CDR3 length: 13 residues. The CDR3 nucleotides read TGCAGTGCTAGAAACAGGGACACCGGGGAGCTGTTTTTT. Residues: CSARNRDTGELFF.

This chain joins TRBV6-7 and TRBJ2-5; 7 bases are shared with TRBD2. TRBV6-7 is designated an ORF whose function remains uncertain. V shed 2 bases and J 4 bases; nucleotides not matched to a gene: 10. CDR3 length: 16 amino acids. CDR3 in DNA: TGTGCCAGCAGTTACCCTCCTGGGCGGGGGACAGAGACCCAGTACTTC. Translating gives CASSYPPGRGTETQYF.

V gene TRBV20-1 combines with J gene TRBJ2-3; 7 nucleotides agree with TRBD2. Germline lookup yields CDR1 DFQATT and CDR2 SNEGSKA (reference sequence). Trimming took 4 bases from V and 3 from J; bases not matched to a gene: 13. CDR3 length equals 16 residues. The CDR3 coding sequence is TGCAGTGCTATCCCCGGGGAGGGGCCGGGGACAGATACGCAGTATTTT. It translates to CSAIPGEGPGTDTQYF.

The chain employs TRBV20-1 and TRBJ2-3; D unresolved. There are 12 residues in the CDR3. The ends were cut back, 5 bases at V and 4 bases at J, with 10 bases in the middle. Germline assignment: CDR1 DFQATT and CDR2 SNEGSKA (reference sequence). CDR3 sequence: CSAAPSADTQYF. In DNA, the CDR3 is TGCAGTGCTGCCCCCAGCGCAGATACGCAGTATTTT.

The chain links TRBV5-5 to TRBJ2-1; 10 positions agree with TRBD1. This CDR3 spans 15 amino acids. Germline values: CDR1 SGHKS, CDR2 YYEKEE (reference sequence). Trimming at V came to 2 bases and at J to 6 bases, leaving 5 bases not matched to a gene. This chain's CDR3 is CASSFPGTGVNEQFF. In DNA, the CDR3 is TGTGCCAGCAGCTTCCCCGGGACAGGGGTCAATGAGCAGTTCTTC.

This sequence joins TRBV6-5 and TRBJ1-1, with D perhaps TRBD1 (5 bases). The CDR3 has 13 amino acids. From germline, CDR1 is MNHEY and CDR2 SVGAGI. With 10 bases removed from V and 0 bases from J, the gap between germline ends came to 12 bases. CDR3: CATAWGMNTEAFF. The CDR3 DNA follows: TGTGCCACCGCCTGGGGGATGAACACTGAAGCTTTCTTT.